One sample yielded the 9 T cell receptor beta chains listed below, sequenced in a study of beta chain features in type 1 diabetes. Study-level points and caveats: People with Type 1 diabetes carried modestly yet significantly shorter TCRB CDR3s in all four CD4+ subsets.

Reverse transcription of all isolated RNA meant that expressed TCRB transcripts were sequenced. Only in-frame clones appear in the TCRdb table, and some are missing; sequencing was by immunoSEQ multiplex PCR. The top ten hold about 0.63% of the sample, which has some 350,000 clones, over 8.5% seen once. Antigens for these TCRs are unknown. Specimen: central memory CD4+ T cells from blood. The receptors come from a man aged 25-40 years with type 1 diabetes.

The chain couples TRBV7-9 to TRBJ1-1; weak D call: TRBD1 (5 bases). Germline V gene lookup returns CDR1 SEHNR and CDR2 FQNEAQ (reference sequence). Deletions cut 6 bases from V and 0 bases from J, with 14 bases between. This CDR3 spans 15 amino acids. The CDR3 nucleotides are TGTGCCAGCAGGGAATACAGGATGATGAACACTGAAGCTTTCTTT. Its translation: CASREYRMMNTEAFF.

The table lists this clone with many counts. The rearrangement uses TRBV6-1 and TRBJ2-2; the D is unclear. Per the germline V gene, CDR1 is MNHNS and CDR2 is SASEGT. V was pared by 4 bases and J by 7 bases, with 7 bases between. This CDR3 region has 12 residues. The CDR3, as DNA: TGTGCCAGCAGTGGCCCCTTCGGGGAGCTGTTTTTT. Protein: CASSGPFGELFF.

This chain uses TRBV5-1 with TRBJ1-4; D is ambiguous. CDR1 is SGHRS and CDR2 is YFSETQ in the germline V gene. The CDR3 runs to 16 residues. V lost 2 bases and J 6 bases, leaving 17 bases between the germline ends. As DNA, the CDR3 is TGCGCCAGCAGCTTATCACCCGGAGTGGCGGATGAAAAACTGTTTTTT. It is translated as CASSLSPGVADEKLFF.

The genes are TRBV18 and TRBJ2-5; perhaps TRBD2 as D (5 bases). V was cut by 2 bases and J by 1 base, with 5 bases left in between. In germline, CDR1 is KGHSH, CDR2 LQKENI. This CDR3 has 13 residues. The CDR3 is CASSPEGQETQYF. CDR3 coding DNA: TGTGCCAGCTCACCAGAGGGCCAAGAGACCCAGTACTTC. The full variable domain, its missing parts supplied by reference TRBV18 and TRBJ2-5, is NAGVMQNPRHLVRRRGQEARLRCSPMKGHSHVYWYRQLPEEGLKFMVYLQKENIIDESGMPKERFSAEFPKEGPSILRIQQVVRGDSAAYFCASSPEGQETQYFGPGTRLLVL.

The rearrangement joins TRBV28 to TRBJ1-1, with D possibly matching TRBD1 (5 bases). Germline V gene sequence: CDR1 MDHEN, CDR2 SYDVKM. The CDR3 runs to 15 residues. Deletions cut 5 bases from V and 1 base from J, with 14 bases between. CDR3 sequence reads: CASSPPGLRNTEAFF. Written as DNA, the CDR3 is TGTGCCAGCAGTCCCCCGGGACTTAGGAACACTGAAGCTTTCTTT.

This clone has more than one count but fewer than ten. The chain couples TRBV5-4 to TRBJ2-5, with 7 bases that match TRBD2. Per germline, CDR1 SGHNT and CDR2 YYREEE (reference sequence). With V trimmed by 1 base and J by 5 bases, 11 bases remained unmatched. This CDR3 is 16 amino acids long. CDR3 sequence reads: CASSLRLSGAGETQYF. CDR3 bases: TGTGCCAGCAGCTTGCGGCTCAGCGGGGCGGGGGAGACCCAGTACTTC.

This chain links TRBV2 with TRBJ2-7, with D possibly being TRBD1 (6 bases). CDR1 and CDR2 from the germline V gene are SNHLY and FYNNEI. CDR3 length: 14 amino acids. Trimming stripped 2 bases from V and 6 bases from J, with 14 bases between. CDR3 coding DNA: TGTGCCAGCAGTGAAACGCTCAGGGGATCCGAGCAGTACTTC. Translation: CASSETLRGSEQYF.

The CDR3 DNA is TGTGCCAGCAGCTTATCAATCACAGATACGCAGTATTTT. Protein product: CASSLSITDTQYF. The chain employs TRBV11-2 and TRBJ2-3; D remains ambiguous. The germline CDR1 and CDR2 sequences are SGHAT and FQNNGV. V shed 2 bases and J shed 2 bases, with 5 bases lying between them. This CDR3 contains 13 residues. The variable domain in full, with the rest retrieved from reference TRBV11-2 and TRBJ2-3, is EAGVAQSPRYKIIEKRQSVAFWCNPISGHATLYWYQQILGQGPKLLIQFQNNGVVDDSQLPKDRFSAERLKGVDSTLKIQPAKLEDSAVYLCASSLSITDTQYFGPGTRLTVL.

The genes are TRBV28 and TRBJ2-7; D perhaps matches TRBD2 (5 bases). The CDR3 extends over 13 amino acids. V was cut by 4 bases and J by 1 base, with 8 bases left in between. The germline gives CDR1 MDHEN, CDR2 SYDVKM. The CDR3 is CASSSLVSYEQYF. DNA of the CDR3: TGTGCCAGCAGTTCACTAGTATCCTACGAGCAGTACTTC.